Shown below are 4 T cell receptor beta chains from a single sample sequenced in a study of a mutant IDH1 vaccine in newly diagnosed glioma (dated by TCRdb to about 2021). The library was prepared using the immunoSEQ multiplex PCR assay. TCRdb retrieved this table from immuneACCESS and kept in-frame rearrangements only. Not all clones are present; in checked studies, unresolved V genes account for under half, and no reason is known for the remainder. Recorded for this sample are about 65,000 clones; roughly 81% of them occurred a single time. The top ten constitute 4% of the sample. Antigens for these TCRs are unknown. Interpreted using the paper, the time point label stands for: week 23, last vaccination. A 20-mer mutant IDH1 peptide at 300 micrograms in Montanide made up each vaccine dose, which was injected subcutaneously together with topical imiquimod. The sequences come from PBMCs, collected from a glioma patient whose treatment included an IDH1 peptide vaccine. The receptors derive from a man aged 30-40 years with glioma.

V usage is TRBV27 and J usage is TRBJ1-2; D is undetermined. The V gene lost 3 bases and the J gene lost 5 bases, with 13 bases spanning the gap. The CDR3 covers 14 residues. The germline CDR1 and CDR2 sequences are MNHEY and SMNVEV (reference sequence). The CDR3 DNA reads TGTGCCAGCAGTTTCACGGACGGCCTTTATGGCTACACCTTC. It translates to CASSFTDGLYGYTF.

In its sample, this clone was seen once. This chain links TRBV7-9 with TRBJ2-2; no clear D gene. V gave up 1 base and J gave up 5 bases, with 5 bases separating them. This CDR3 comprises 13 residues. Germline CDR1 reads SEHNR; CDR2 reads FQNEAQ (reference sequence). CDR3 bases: TGTGCCAGCAGCTTAGGTTGGACCGGGGAGCTGTTTTTT. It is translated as CASSLGWTGELFF.

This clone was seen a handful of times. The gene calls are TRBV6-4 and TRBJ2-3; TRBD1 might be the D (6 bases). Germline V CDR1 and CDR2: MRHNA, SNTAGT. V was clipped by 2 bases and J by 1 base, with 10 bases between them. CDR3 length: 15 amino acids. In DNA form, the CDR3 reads TGTGCCAGCAGTGACGGGGCAGGGGGCACAGATACGCAGTATTTT. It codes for CASSDGAGGTDTQYF.

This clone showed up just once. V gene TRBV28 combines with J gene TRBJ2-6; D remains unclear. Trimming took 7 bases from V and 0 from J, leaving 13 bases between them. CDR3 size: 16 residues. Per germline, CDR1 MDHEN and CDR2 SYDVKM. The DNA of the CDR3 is TGTGCCAGCACCCCCGGTAGGGTCTCTGGGGCCAACGTCCTGACTTTC. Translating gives CASTPGRVSGANVLTF.